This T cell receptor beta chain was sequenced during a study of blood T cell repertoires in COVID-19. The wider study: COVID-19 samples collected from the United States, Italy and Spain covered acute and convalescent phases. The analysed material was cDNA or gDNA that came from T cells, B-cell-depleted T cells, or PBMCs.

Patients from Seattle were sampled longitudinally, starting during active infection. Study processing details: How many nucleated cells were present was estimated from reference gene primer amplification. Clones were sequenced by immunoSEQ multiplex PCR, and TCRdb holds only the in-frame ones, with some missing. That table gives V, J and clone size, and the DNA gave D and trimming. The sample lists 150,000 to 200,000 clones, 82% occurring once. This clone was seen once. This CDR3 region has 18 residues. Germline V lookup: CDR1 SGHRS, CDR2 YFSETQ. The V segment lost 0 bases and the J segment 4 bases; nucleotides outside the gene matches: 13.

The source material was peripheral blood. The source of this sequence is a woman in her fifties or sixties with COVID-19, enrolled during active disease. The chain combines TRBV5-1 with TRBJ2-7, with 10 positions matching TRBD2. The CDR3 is CASSLAGTSARLGYEQYF. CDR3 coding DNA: TGCGCCAGCAGCTTGGCCGGGACTAGCGCCAGATTGGGTTACGAGCAGTACTTC.